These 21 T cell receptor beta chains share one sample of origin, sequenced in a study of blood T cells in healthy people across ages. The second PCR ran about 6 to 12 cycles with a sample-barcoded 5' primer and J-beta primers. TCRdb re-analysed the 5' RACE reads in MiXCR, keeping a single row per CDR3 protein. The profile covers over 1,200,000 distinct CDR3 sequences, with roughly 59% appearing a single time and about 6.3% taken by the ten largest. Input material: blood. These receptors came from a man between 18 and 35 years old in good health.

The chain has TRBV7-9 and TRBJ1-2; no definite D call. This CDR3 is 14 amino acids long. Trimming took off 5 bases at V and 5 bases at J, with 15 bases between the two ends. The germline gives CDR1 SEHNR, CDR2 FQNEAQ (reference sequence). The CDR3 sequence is CASSVDTYSYGYTF. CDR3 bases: TGTGCCAGCAGCGTAGACACTTACTCTTATGGCTACACCTTC.

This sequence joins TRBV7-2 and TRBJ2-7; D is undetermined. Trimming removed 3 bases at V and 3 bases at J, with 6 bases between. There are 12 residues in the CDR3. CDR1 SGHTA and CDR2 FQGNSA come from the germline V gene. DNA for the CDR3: TGTGCCAGCAGCTTTAGGTTCTACGAGCAGTACTTC. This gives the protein CASSFRFYEQYF.

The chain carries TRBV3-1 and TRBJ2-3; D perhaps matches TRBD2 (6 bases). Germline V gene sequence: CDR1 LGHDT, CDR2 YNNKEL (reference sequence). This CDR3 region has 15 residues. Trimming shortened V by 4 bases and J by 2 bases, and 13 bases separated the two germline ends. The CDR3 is CASSLGTLPTDTQYF. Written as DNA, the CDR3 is TGTGCCAGCAGCCTCGGGACTCTCCCCACAGATACGCAGTATTTT.

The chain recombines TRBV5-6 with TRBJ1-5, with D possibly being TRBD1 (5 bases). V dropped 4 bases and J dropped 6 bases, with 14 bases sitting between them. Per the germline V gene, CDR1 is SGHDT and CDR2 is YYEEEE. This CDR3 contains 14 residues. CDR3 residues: CASSHRLGVQPQHF. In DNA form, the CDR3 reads TGTGCCAGCAGCCATAGGCTAGGGGTTCAGCCCCAGCATTTT.

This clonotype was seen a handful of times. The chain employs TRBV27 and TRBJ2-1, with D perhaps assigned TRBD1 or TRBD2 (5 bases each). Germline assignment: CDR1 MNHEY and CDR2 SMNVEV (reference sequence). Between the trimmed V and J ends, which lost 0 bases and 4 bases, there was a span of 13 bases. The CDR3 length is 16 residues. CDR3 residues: CASSLSVPRGYNEQFF. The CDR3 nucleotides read TGTGCCAGCAGTTTATCCGTCCCGAGGGGATACAATGAGCAGTTCTTC.

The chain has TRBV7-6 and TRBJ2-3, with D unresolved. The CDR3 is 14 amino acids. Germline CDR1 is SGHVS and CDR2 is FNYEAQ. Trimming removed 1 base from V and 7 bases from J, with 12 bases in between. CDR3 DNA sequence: TGTGCCAGCAGCTTAGGGGCTAGTACGCATACGCAGTATTTT. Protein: CASSLGASTHTQYF.

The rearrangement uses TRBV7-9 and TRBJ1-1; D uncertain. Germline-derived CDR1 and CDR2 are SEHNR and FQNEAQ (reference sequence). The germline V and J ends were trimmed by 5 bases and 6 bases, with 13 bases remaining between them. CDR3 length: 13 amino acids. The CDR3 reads CASSPQFSPEAFF. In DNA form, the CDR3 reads TGTGCCAGCAGCCCCCAGTTTTCCCCTGAAGCTTTCTTT.

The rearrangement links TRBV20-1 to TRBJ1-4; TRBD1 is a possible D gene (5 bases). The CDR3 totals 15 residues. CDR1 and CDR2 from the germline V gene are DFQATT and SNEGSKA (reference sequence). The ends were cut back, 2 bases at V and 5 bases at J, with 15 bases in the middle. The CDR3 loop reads CSARLPTASNEKLFF. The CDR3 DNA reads TGCAGTGCTAGATTACCGACAGCATCAAATGAAAAACTGTTTTTT.

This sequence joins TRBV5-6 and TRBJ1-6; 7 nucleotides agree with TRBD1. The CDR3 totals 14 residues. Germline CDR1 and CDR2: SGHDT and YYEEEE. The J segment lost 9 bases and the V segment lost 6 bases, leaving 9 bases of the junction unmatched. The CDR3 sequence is CASKREGAGSPLHF. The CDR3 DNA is TGTGCCAGCAAACGAGAGGGGGCCGGTTCACCCCTCCACTTT.

This chain's CDR3 is CASSPRASHTDTQYF. In nucleotides, the CDR3 is TGTGCCAGCTCACCACGAGCCAGTCACACAGATACGCAGTATTTT. The chain recombines TRBV18 with TRBJ2-3; D ambiguous. This CDR3 is 15 amino acids long. The V and J ends lost 1 base and 2 bases respectively, with 10 bases between them. Germline V CDR1 and CDR2: KGHSH, LQKENI.

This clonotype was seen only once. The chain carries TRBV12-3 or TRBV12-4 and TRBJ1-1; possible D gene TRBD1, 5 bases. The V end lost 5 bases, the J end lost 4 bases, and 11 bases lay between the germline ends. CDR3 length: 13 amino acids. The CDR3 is CASSPAGSTEAFF. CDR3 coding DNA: TGTGCCAGCAGTCCCGCAGGGTCCACTGAAGCTTTCTTT.

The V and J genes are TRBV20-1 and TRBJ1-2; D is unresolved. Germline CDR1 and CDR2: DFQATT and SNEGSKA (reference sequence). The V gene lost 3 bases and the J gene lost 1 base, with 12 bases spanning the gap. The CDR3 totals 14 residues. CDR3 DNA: TGCAGTGCTAGGGCCTCCTGGCTTAACTATGGCTACACCTTC. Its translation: CSARASWLNYGYTF.

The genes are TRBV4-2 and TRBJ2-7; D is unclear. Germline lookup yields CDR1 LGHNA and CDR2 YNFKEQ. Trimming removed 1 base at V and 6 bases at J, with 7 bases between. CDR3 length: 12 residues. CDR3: CASSQGTCEQYF. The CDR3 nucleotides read TGTGCCAGCAGCCAAGGCACCTGCGAGCAGTACTTC.

The CDR3 protein is CSARDSYPQRQYF. The CDR3 DNA sequence: TGCAGTGCCAGGGACAGTTACCCACAAAGGCAGTATTTT. The chain employs TRBV20-1 and TRBJ2-3; 7 nucleotides match TRBD1. Losses at the gene ends were 6 bases for V and 11 bases for J; bases not matched to a gene: 14. This CDR3 contains 13 residues. Germline CDR1 and CDR2: DFQATT and SNEGSKA (reference sequence).

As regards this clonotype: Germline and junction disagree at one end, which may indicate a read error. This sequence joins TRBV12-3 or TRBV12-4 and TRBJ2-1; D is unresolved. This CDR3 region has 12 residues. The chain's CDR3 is CAGSLSANEQFF. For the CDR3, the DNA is TGTGCCGGCAGTTTATCGGCGAACGAGCAGTTCTTC.

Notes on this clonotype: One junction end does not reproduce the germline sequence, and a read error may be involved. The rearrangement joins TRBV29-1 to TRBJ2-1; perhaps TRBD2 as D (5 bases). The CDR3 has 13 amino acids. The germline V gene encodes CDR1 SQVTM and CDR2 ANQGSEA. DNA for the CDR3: TGCAGCGTTGCAAGCGGACCCTACAATGTGCAGTTCTTC. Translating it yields CSVASGPYNVQFF.

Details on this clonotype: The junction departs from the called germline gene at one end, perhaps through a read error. This CDR3 reads CASSQVPEGTEAFF. The CDR3 coding sequence is TGTGCCAGCAGTCAAGTCCCGGAGGGCACTGAAGCTTTCTTT. The chain employs TRBV3-1 and TRBJ1-1, with D unresolved. CDR1 and CDR2 from the germline V gene are LGHDT and YNNKEL (reference sequence). The CDR3 is 14 residues long.

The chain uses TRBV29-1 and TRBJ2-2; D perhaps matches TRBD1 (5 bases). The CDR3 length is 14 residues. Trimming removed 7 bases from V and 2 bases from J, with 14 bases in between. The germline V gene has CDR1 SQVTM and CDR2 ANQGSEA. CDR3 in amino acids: CSGLLDTNTGELFF. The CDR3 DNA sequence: TGCAGCGGCCTCTTGGACACCAACACCGGGGAGCTGTTTTTT.

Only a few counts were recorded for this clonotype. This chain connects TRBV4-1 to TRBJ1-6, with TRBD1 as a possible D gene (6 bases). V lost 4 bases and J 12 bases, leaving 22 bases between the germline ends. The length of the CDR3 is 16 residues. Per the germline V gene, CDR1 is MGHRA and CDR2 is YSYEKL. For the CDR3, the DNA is TGCGCCAGCAGCCCCCTGTCCGGGACAAAGAGTGTACCCCTCCACTTT. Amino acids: CASSPLSGTKSVPLHF.

CDR3 in amino acids: CSVEDMGRDEQFF. The CDR3 DNA follows: TGCAGCGTTGAAGATATGGGCAGGGATGAGCAGTTCTTC. The chain is built from TRBV29-1 and TRBJ2-1; TRBD1 might be the D (5 bases). This CDR3 comprises 13 residues. CDR1 and CDR2 (germline): SQVTM, ANQGSEA. V shed 0 bases and J shed 8 bases, with 11 bases lying between them.

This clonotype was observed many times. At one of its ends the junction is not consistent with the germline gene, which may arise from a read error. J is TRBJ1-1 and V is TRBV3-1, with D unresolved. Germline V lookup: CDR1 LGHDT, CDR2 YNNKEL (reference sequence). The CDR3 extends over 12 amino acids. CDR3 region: CASSQEGTEAFF. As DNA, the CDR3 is TGCGCCAGCAGCCAAGAGGGCACTGAAGCTTTCTTT. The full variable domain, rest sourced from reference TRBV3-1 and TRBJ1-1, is DTAVSQTPKYLVTQMGNDKSIKCEQNLGHDTMYWYKQDSKKFLKIMFSYNNKELIINETVPNRFSPKSPDKAHLNLHINSLELGDSAVYFCASSQEGTEAFFGQGTRLTVV.